This entry is about one T cell receptor (beta chain). Only in-frame clones appear in the TCRdb table, and some are missing; sequencing was by immunoSEQ multiplex PCR. The profile shows under 150,000 clones, about 90% of them singletons. The sample is drawn from a study of control samples from healthy donors and cancer patients. Germline assignment: CDR1 MDHEN and CDR2 SYDVKM. The CDR3 covers 12 residues. Trimming cost V 3 bases and J 8 bases, with 7 bases left between them. V gene TRBV28 combines with J gene TRBJ1-4; D gene ambiguous. Sample: blood. The TCR was taken from a man aged 55 to 70 in good health. In DNA, the CDR3 is TGTGCCAGCAGTTTCGAAGACGAAAAACTGTTTTTT. This translates into CASSFEDEKLFF.